The 13 T cell receptor beta chains below were found in one sample sequenced in a study of OX40 agonist ivuxolimab in advanced cancers. Clones were sequenced by immunoSEQ multiplex PCR, and TCRdb holds only the in-frame ones, with some missing. This table holds around 62,000 clones, over 60% found once. The specimen comprised CD4+ or CD8+ T cells sorted from blood, sampled in a trial of the OX40 agonist ivuxolimab. Receptors originate from an adult with an advanced solid tumor such as melanoma, head and neck, liver or kidney cancer.

This rearrangement joins TRBV6-6 to TRBJ1-2, with 8 bases identical to TRBD1. Losses at the gene ends were 7 bases for V and 0 bases for J; bases not matched to a gene: 7. Germline lookup yields CDR1 MNHNY and CDR2 SVGAGI (reference sequence). The CDR3 is 15 amino acids. As DNA, the CDR3 is TGTGCCAGCATCCGACAGGGGCGAACTAACTATGGCTACACCTTC. The encoded protein is CASIRQGRTNYGYTF.

The chain has TRBV5-1 and TRBJ2-6, with D tentatively TRBD2 (5 bases). Germline V gene data show CDR1 as SGHRS and CDR2 as YFSETQ. V was shortened by 3 bases and J by 0 bases, with 10 bases between the two germline ends. The CDR3 has 16 residues. This CDR3 is CASSSDFSSGANVLTF. The CDR3, as DNA: TGCGCCAGCAGCTCGGACTTTTCCTCTGGGGCCAACGTCCTGACTTTC.

The chain joins TRBV13 to TRBJ1-1; D is unresolved. V lost 2 bases to trimming and J lost 0 bases, with 7 bases between them. Germline values: CDR1 PRHDT, CDR2 FYEKMQ (reference sequence). This CDR3 spans 14 amino acids. The CDR3 nucleotides are TGTGCCAGCAGCTTAACAGCCATGAACACTGAAGCTTTCTTT. Its translation: CASSLTAMNTEAFF.

The CDR3 loop reads CASSLGHSGNSGNTIYF. The CDR3 nucleotides read TGCGCCAGCAGCTTGGGCCATTCAGGGAACTCTGGAAACACCATATATTTT. The gene calls are TRBV5-1 and TRBJ1-3, with D possibly TRBD1 on 5 matching bases. V was shortened by 0 bases and J by 0 bases, with 13 bases between the two germline ends. This CDR3 has 17 residues. Germline-derived CDR1 and CDR2 are SGHRS and YFSETQ.

V usage is TRBV11-3 and J usage is TRBJ2-2; the D is unclear. The germline V and J ends were trimmed by 1 base and 6 bases, with 3 bases remaining between them. Germline CDR1 reads SGHNT; CDR2 reads YENEEA. The CDR3 consists of 12 residues. CDR3 loop: CASSLVAGELFF. In DNA form, the CDR3 reads TGTGCCAGCAGCTTAGTCGCCGGGGAGCTGTTTTTT.

The chain is built from TRBV11-2 and TRBJ2-7; maybe TRBD1 (6 bases). Germline-derived CDR1 and CDR2 are SGHAT and FQNNGV. Trimming shortened V by 6 bases and J by 2 bases, and 26 bases separated the two germline ends. CDR3 length equals 18 residues. In nucleotides, the CDR3 is TGTGCCAGCAGTCCCATCCTCCGTCCCCAGGGACAAGCCTACGAGCAGTACTTC. It is translated as CASSPILRPQGQAYEQYF.

V gene TRBV5-1 combines with J gene TRBJ1-4; 8 nucleotides line up with TRBD1. Germline assignment: CDR1 SGHRS and CDR2 YFSETQ. With V trimmed by 0 bases and J by 4 bases, 2 bases remained unmatched. The CDR3 runs 15 residues. CDR3 in DNA: TGCGCCAGCAGCTTGGGACAGGGGTATAATGAAAAACTGTTTTTT. This translates into CASSLGQGYNEKLFF.

The V gene is TRBV7-6, the J gene TRBJ1-3; D uncertain. The CDR3 is made up of 14 amino acids. Looked up from germline, CDR1 is SGHVS and CDR2 is FNYEAQ. V was pared by 5 bases and J by 4 bases, with 12 bases between. The CDR3 nucleotides are TGTGCCAGCAGCCTAGGTCGGGGAGGAAACACCATATATTTT. It encodes CASSLGRGGNTIYF.

The chain uses TRBV7-9 and TRBJ1-2; possibly TRBD1 for D (6 bases). V was pared by 2 bases and J by 1 base, with 20 bases between. The CDR3 is 18 amino acids. Germline CDR1 and CDR2: SEHNR and FQNEAQ (reference sequence). The CDR3 loop reads CASSLKGGRTWSNYGYTF. The CDR3, as DNA: TGTGCCAGCAGCTTAAAGGGGGGGCGAACTTGGAGTAACTATGGCTACACCTTC.

This sequence joins TRBV7-2 and TRBJ2-3, with D unclear. This CDR3 region has 11 residues. The germline V and J ends were trimmed by 2 bases and 5 bases, with 2 bases remaining between them. The germline V gene encodes CDR1 SGHTA and CDR2 FQGNSA. The CDR3 sequence is CASSLQDTQYF. DNA for the CDR3: TGTGCCAGCAGCTTACAAGATACGCAGTATTTT.

The genes are TRBV5-1 and TRBJ2-3; perhaps TRBD1 as D (6 bases). The ends were cut back, 5 bases at V and 0 bases at J, with 16 bases in the middle. Germline CDR1 reads SGHRS; CDR2 reads YFSETQ. The CDR3 spans 16 residues. CDR3 residues: CASRPGQSTSTDTQYF. The CDR3 nucleotides read TGCGCCAGCAGACCCGGACAGTCAACTAGCACAGATACGCAGTATTTT.

V usage is TRBV28 and J usage is TRBJ1-1; D is undetermined. V dropped 11 bases and J dropped 7 bases, with 20 bases sitting between them. The germline V gene encodes CDR1 MDHEN and CDR2 SYDVKM. The length of the CDR3 is 13 residues. The CDR3 bases are TGTGCCGCTTGGGCACAGTTTCGGGGTGAAGCTTTCTTT. Its protein is CAAWAQFRGEAFF.

This clone has a handful of counts. The rearrangement links TRBV6-1 to TRBJ1-6; 7 bases map to TRBD1. In germline, CDR1 is MNHNS, CDR2 SASEGT. The CDR3 totals 14 residues. V lost 10 bases, J lost 0 bases, and 3 bases stayed unmatched. For the CDR3, the DNA is TGTGCCACGCAGGGGGGCTCCTATAATTCACCCCTCCACTTT. It specifies CATQGGSYNSPLHF.